This T cell receptor (beta chain) was sequenced for a study of post-analysis software for immune sequencing data. The study's findings and limits: Patients carried 4 or 5 TRBV segments more frequently than controls did, and TRBV5-6, TRBV5-1 and TRBV20-1 were among them.

Comments on this clonotype: What it binds is not known.

The CDR3 extends over 16 amino acids. Unmatched junction bases numbered 6, after V lost 5 bases and J lost 3 bases. Included in the TCR beta cDNA libraries were unique molecular identifiers. cDNA molecules numbering approximately 500,000 came from around 0.96 to 9.9 million T cells. TCRdb itself ran the PCR reads through MiXCR, one entry per CDR3 protein. The data show about 770,000 distinct CDR3 sequences, 40% to 55% seen once. Sequencing was performed on blood. This TCR was recovered from a girl aged 5 to 17 with multiple sclerosis. This chain uses TRBV12-3 or TRBV12-4 with TRBJ2-3, with 12 bases lining up with TRBD2. The CDR3 loop is CASSKASGRGTDTQYF. DNA for the CDR3: TGTGCCAGCAGTAAGGCTAGCGGGAGGGGGACAGATACGCAGTATTTT.